A selection of T cell receptor beta chains follows, all from one sample in a study of blood T cell repertoires in COVID-19. The assay was immunoSEQ multiplex PCR, and TCRdb's table has in-frame clones only and misses some. The sample includes about 90,000 clones, about four fifths of them seen just once. The sequencing sample was made of peripheral blood. The receptors derive from a man aged 55-75 years with acute or convalescent COVID-19. Both conserved end residues are part of each CDR3. A D gene is named only where the DNA matches it firmly. Clone sizes are given selectively: once, few, many, or a class where the clone is expanded.

D gene	V gene	clone size	J gene	CDR3 DNA	CDR3 protein
.	TRBV12-3/TRBV12-4	few	TRBJ2-5	TGTGCCAGCACCTCGGGGGAGACCCAGTACTTC	CASTSGETQYF
.	TRBV6-5	.	TRBJ1-5	TGTGCCAGCAGTTTCGACGGGAAGAATCAGCCCCAGCATTTT	CASSFDGKNQPQHF
.	TRBV9	.	TRBJ2-2	TGTGCCAGCAGCGATCAGGGAGGAAACACCGGGGAGCTGTTTTTT	CASSDQGGNTGELFF
TRBD1	TRBV5-1	.	TRBJ2-1	TGCGCCAGCAGCCGATCGGGACAGGGCGGCTACAATGAGCAGTTCTTC	CASSRSGQGGYNEQFF
.	TRBV30	.	TRBJ1-3	TGTGCCTGGAGTGGTGCGGGGAGTGGAAACACCATATATTTT	CAWSGAGSGNTIYF
TRBD1	TRBV19	.	TRBJ1-4	TGTGCCAGTAGCCAGGACAGGGGGCTTCTAGAAAAACTGTTTTTT	CASSQDRGLLEKLFF
.	TRBV6-6	.	TRBJ1-2	TGTGCCAGCAGTTACCCCAGGGGATCAACCTATGGCTACACCTTC	CASSYPRGSTYGYTF
.	TRBV5-1	.	TRBJ1-3	TGCGCCAGCAGCCATACGGGAGGAGGCTCTGGAAACACCATATATTTT	CASSHTGGGSGNTIYF
TRBD1	TRBV30	.	TRBJ1-1	TGTGCCTGGGGGGACAGGGAGGTTTCTGAAGCTTTCTTT	CAWGDREVSEAFF
TRBD1	TRBV12-5	.	TRBJ2-5	TGTGCTAGTGGTTTGGGACAGGGAGAGACCCAGTACTTC	CASGLGQGETQYF
TRBD2	TRBV6-1	.	TRBJ2-7	TGTGCCAGCAGTGAAGTATCCAGACTAGCCGAGCAGTACTTC	CASSEVSRLAEQYF
TRBD1	TRBV24-1	once	TRBJ2-5	TGTGCCACCAGTGATTCCGGGACAGAAGAGACCCAGTACTTC	CATSDSGTEETQYF
TRBD1	TRBV5-4	.	TRBJ1-1	TGTGCCAGCAGCGATAGACCAGGGGGCGGCACTGAAGCTTTCTTT	CASSDRPGGGTEAFF
.	TRBV5-5	.	TRBJ2-7	TGTGCCAGCAGCTTAAGGAGCTCCTACGAGCAGTACTTC	CASSLRSSYEQYF
TRBD2	TRBV15	once	TRBJ2-1	TGTGCCACCAGCAGAGATATTACGGGAGGACGTTTGGTCTTC	CATSRDITGGRLVF
.	TRBV24-1	.	TRBJ2-7	TGTGCCACCAGTGATGGCCATATACAGTACTTC	CATSDGHIQYF
TRBD1	TRBV24-1	.	TRBJ2-5	TGTGCCACCAGTGATTACGGGACAGCGAGCCAAGAGACCCAGTACTTC	CATSDYGTASQETQYF
TRBD1	TRBV6-1	.	TRBJ2-5	TGTGCCAGCAGTGAATCGATAGGGGGCGAAGAGACCCAGTACTTC	CASSESIGGEETQYF
.	TRBV30	.	TRBJ1-1	TGTGCCTGGAGTGTACTAAGGGGTGGGAACACTGAAGCTTTCTTT	CAWSVLRGGNTEAFF
TRBD1	TRBV5-6	once	TRBJ1-2	TGTGCCAGCAGCTTCCGTGGACAGGGAGGCTATGGCTACACCTTC	CASSFRGQGGYGYTF
.	TRBV30	.	TRBJ2-7	TGTGCCTGGTTCAGGGGCGGTGCGACCTACGAGCAGTACTTC	CAWFRGGATYEQYF
TRBD1	TRBV6-1	.	TRBJ2-3	TGTGCCAGCAGTGAGGGGACAGGGGTTGCAGATACGCAGTATTTT	CASSEGTGVADTQYF
.	TRBV19	.	TRBJ2-3	TGTGCCAGTAGTATCTGGGGGGCAGATACGCAGTATTTT	CASSIWGADTQYF
TRBD1	TRBV5-1	.	TRBJ2-1	TGCGCCAGCAGCAACGGACAGGCGGTGTGGAGTGAGCAGTTCTTC	CASSNGQAVWSEQFF
.	TRBV7-2	.	TRBJ1-2	TGTGCCAGCAGCTTAGCAAGGACAGATAACTATGGCTACACCTTC	CASSLARTDNYGYTF
.	TRBV7-3	.	TRBJ1-2	TGTGCCAGCAGCTTAACGGCCAGGGATGGCTACACCTTC	CASSLTARDGYTF
.	TRBV21-1	.	TRBJ2-3	TGTGCCAGCAGCAAAGCGTATAGGGCGGACTGCACAGATACGCAGTATTTT	CASSKAYRADCTDTQYF
TRBD1	TRBV12-3/TRBV12-4	.	TRBJ1-1	TGTGCCAGCACCACAGGGGGGGGGACTGAAGCTTTCTTT	CASTTGGGTEAFF
TRBD1	TRBV9	.	TRBJ1-1	TGTGCCAGCAGGGGACAGTTGAACACTGAAGCTTTCTTT	CASRGQLNTEAFF
TRBD1	TRBV4-1	once	TRBJ1-3	TGCGCCAGCAGCCCCGGACCGGGACAGGGACAAGGAAACACCATATATTTT	CASSPGPGQGQGNTIYF
.	TRBV19	.	TRBJ2-2	TGTGCCAGTAGTATACGCACCGGGGAGCTGTTTTTT	CASSIRTGELFF
.	TRBV10-3	.	TRBJ2-2	TGTGCCATCAGACCCGGGACAACGAACACCGGGGAGCTGTTTTTT	CAIRPGTTNTGELFF